Listed here are 26 T cell receptor beta chains from one sample, sequenced in a study of T cell repertoires in cytomegalovirus infection. TCRdb ran MiXCR on the reads and lists one entry per CDR3 protein. The top ten clones hold around 13% of a sample with just under 550,000 distinct CDR3 sequences, about 26% of them seen once. Material for sequencing was PBMCs. The receptors stem from a human donor in good health (CMV status not recorded). Some clones in this sample may be carry-over from other donors' samples.

The gene calls are TRBV9 and TRBJ1-4; no clear D. This CDR3 is built from 15 residues. The germline CDR1 and CDR2 sequences are SGDLS and YYNGEE. The V gene lost 1 base and the J gene lost 8 bases, with 15 bases spanning the gap. CDR3: CASSVSPRKGEKLFF. In nucleotides, the CDR3 is TGTGCCAGCAGCGTAAGCCCGCGAAAAGGGGAAAAACTGTTTTTT.

This clonotype occurred a few times. The chain links TRBV6-5 to TRBJ1-2; D call uncertain. Per the germline V gene, CDR1 is MNHEY and CDR2 is SVGAGI. With 0 bases removed from V and 0 bases from J, the gap between germline ends came to 11 bases. CDR3 length: 16 amino acids. The CDR3 is CASSYSTVRANYGYTF. The CDR3 coding sequence is TGTGCCAGCAGTTACTCTACAGTAAGAGCTAACTATGGCTACACCTTC.

This chain links TRBV12-3 or TRBV12-4 with TRBJ1-2; 7 bases map to TRBD1. Unmatched junction bases numbered 2, after V lost 3 bases and J lost 4 bases. The CDR3 extends over 13 amino acids. Here the CDR3 reads CASSLTGRYGYTF. The CDR3, as DNA: TGTGCCAGCAGTTTGACAGGGCGCTATGGCTACACCTTC.

This chain joins TRBV6-4 and TRBJ1-2, with TRBD1 as a possible D gene (6 bases). CDR3 length equals 14 residues. V was pared by 3 bases and J by 4 bases, with 12 bases between. Per germline, CDR1 MRHNA and CDR2 SNTAGT. The CDR3 loop is CASSDKTGLYGYTF. The CDR3 DNA reads as TGTGCCAGCAGTGATAAGACAGGTCTCTATGGCTACACCTTC.

The chain couples TRBV4-1 to TRBJ2-1; TRBD2 matches at 11 bases. V dropped 6 bases and J dropped 2; count of bases not matched to a gene: 9. CDR1 and CDR2 from the germline V gene are MGHRA and YSYEKL. This CDR3 has 17 residues. In DNA, the CDR3 is TGCGCCAGCAGTCAGTTAGCGGGAGGGCATACCTACAATGAGCAGTTCTTC. Protein: CASSQLAGGHTYNEQFF.

The chain uses TRBV7-9 and TRBJ1-3; D remains ambiguous. Per the germline V gene, CDR1 is SEHNR and CDR2 is FQNEAQ (reference sequence). This CDR3 region has 16 residues. Trimming removed 6 bases from V and 4 bases from J, with 19 bases in between. This CDR3 reads CASSQDMGGRGNTIYF. The CDR3 bases are TGTGCCAGCAGTCAAGACATGGGAGGGCGAGGAAACACCATATATTTT.

V is TRBV11-3 and J is TRBJ1-1, with 8 bases matching TRBD1. CDR1 SGHNT and CDR2 YENEEA come from the germline V gene. V shed 5 bases and J 4 bases; nucleotides not matched to a gene: 12. This CDR3 has 16 residues. Here the CDR3 reads CASSRSTGVRSTEAFF. In nucleotides, the CDR3 is TGTGCCAGCAGCCGATCGACAGGGGTGAGGAGCACTGAAGCTTTCTTT.

Ten or more counts support this clonotype. The chain combines TRBV7-2 with TRBJ1-2; 8 bases line up with TRBD1. Per the germline V gene, CDR1 is SGHTA and CDR2 is FQGNSA. The CDR3 has 16 amino acids. With V trimmed by 5 bases and J by 0 bases, 8 bases remained unmatched. The CDR3 DNA reads as TGTGCCAGCAGCCGATTTATACAGGGGGCTAACTATGGCTACACCTTC. The encoded protein is CASSRFIQGANYGYTF.

This clonotype has a handful of counts. V and J are TRBV20-1 and TRBJ1-2; the D is unclear. V lost 3 bases and J lost 5, with 16 bases in between. The V gene's germline CDR1 is DFQATT and CDR2 SNEGSKA (reference sequence). The CDR3 has 14 residues. CDR3 bases: TGCAGTGCTAGGAACCCGTGGTTGGGGTATGGCTACACCTTC. Residues: CSARNPWLGYGYTF.

At least ten counts were recorded for this clonotype. This chain joins TRBV7-6 and TRBJ2-7; TRBD2 aligns across 14 bases. V shed 3 bases, J shed 0 bases, and the junction held 10 bases outside the gene matches. Germline loops: CDR1 SGHVS, CDR2 FNYEAQ. The CDR3 covers 19 residues. The DNA for the CDR3 is TGTGCCAGCAGCTTCCGGACTAGCGGGAGGCCCCGGAGCTCCTACGAGCAGTACGTC. Encoded protein: CASSFRTSGRPRSSYEQYV.

This rearrangement joins TRBV29-1 to TRBJ2-1; 8 positions match TRBD1. CDR3 length: 16 amino acids. Germline assignment: CDR1 SQVTM and CDR2 ANQGSEA. V gave up 0 bases and J gave up 9 bases; unmatched junction bases: 13. The CDR3 spells CSVEDRARTGTGEQFF. DNA of the CDR3: TGCAGCGTTGAAGATCGAGCAAGGACAGGGACGGGTGAGCAGTTCTTC.

The chain is built from TRBV19 and TRBJ1-1; D may be TRBD1 (6 bases). With 6 bases removed from V and 5 bases from J, the gap between germline ends came to 16 bases. The CDR3 runs to 14 residues. Germline V gene lookup returns CDR1 LNHDA and CDR2 SQIVND (reference sequence). CDR3 residues: CASSLGGGPTEAFF. The CDR3 bases are TGTGCCAGTAGCCTCGGGGGGGGCCCAACTGAAGCTTTCTTT.

This clonotype has a single count. This may come from a read error, since a much larger clone is one base off. The rearrangement joins TRBV7-6 to TRBJ1-2; maybe TRBD1 (5 bases). Trimming cost V 8 bases and J 2 bases, with 15 bases left between them. There are 14 residues in the CDR3. CDR1 and CDR2 (germline): SGHVS, FNYEAQ. CDR3 bases: TGTGCCAGCGGTCCCGGGACGGAGAACTATGGCTACACCTTC. Protein sequence: CASGPGTENYGYTF. Looking up the rest from reference TRBV7-6 and TRBJ1-2 gives the full variable domain: GAGVSQSPRYKVTKRGQDVALRCDPISGHVSLYWYRQALGQGPEFLTYFNYEAQQDKSGLPNDRFSAERPEGSISTLTIQRTEQRDSAMYRCASGPGTENYGYTFGSGTRLTVV.

The CDR3 protein is CSAREVSYEQYF. CDR3 in DNA: TGCAGTGCTAGAGAAGTGTCCTACGAGCAGTACTTC. The J gene is TRBJ2-7, the V gene TRBV20-1; D is uncertain. This CDR3 spans 12 amino acids. Germline V gives CDR1 DFQATT, CDR2 SNEGSKA (reference sequence). The V gene lost 0 bases and the J gene lost 1 base, with 4 bases spanning the gap.

Concerning this clonotype: This CDR3 is missing its conserved last phenylalanine or tryptophan, likely due to a read error. The chain uses TRBV7-9 and TRBJ2-1; D remains unclear. Trimming stripped 5 bases from V and 0 bases from J, with 14 bases between. CDR1 is SEHNR, CDR2 FQNEAQ, per germline (reference sequence). The CDR3 consists of 16 residues. In DNA, the CDR3 is TGTGCCAGCAGCCCAGACTTGAAAAGCTCCTACAATGAGCAGTTCCTC. Translated: CASSPDLKSSYNEQFL.

This clonotype turned up a few times. The chain carries TRBV7-2 and TRBJ2-1; 12 nucleotides agree with TRBD2. CDR1 and CDR2 from the germline V gene are SGHTA and FQGNSA. Trimming took 5 bases from V and 8 from J; bases not matched to a gene: 4. This CDR3 spans 14 amino acids. The CDR3, as DNA: TGTGCCAGCAGCCTTGGACTAGCGGGACATGAGCAGTTCTTC. Its translation is CASSLGLAGHEQFF.

The chain is built from TRBV6-5 and TRBJ2-5, with 7 positions matching TRBD2. CDR1 and CDR2 (germline): MNHEY, SVGAGI. The ends lost 3 bases at V and 5 bases at J; junction bases unmatched: 12. The CDR3 has 16 amino acids. The DNA of the CDR3 is TGTGCCAGCAGTTATGTTGCGGGAGATGTGGGGGAGACCCAGTACTTC. Protein sequence: CASSYVAGDVGETQYF.

The chain links TRBV5-1 to TRBJ2-1; D not resolved. This CDR3 has 11 residues. Germline loops: CDR1 SGHRS, CDR2 YFSETQ. V dropped 4 bases and J dropped 7 bases, with 6 bases sitting between them. This chain's CDR3 is CASSVANEQFF. CDR3 nucleotide sequence: TGCGCCAGCAGCGTAGCTAATGAGCAGTTCTTC.

This clonotype was picked up one time. The chain recombines TRBV28 with TRBJ2-7; the match to TRBD2 covers 7 bases. CDR3 size: 15 residues. J was trimmed by 2 bases and V by 5 bases; bases with no gene match: 9. Germline V gene sequence: CDR1 MDHEN, CDR2 SYDVKM. CDR3 sequence: CASSALGGDTYEQYF. In DNA, the CDR3 is TGTGCCAGCAGTGCCTTGGGGGGGGATACCTACGAGCAGTACTTC.

The V and J genes are TRBV7-2 and TRBJ1-4; tentative D call: TRBD1 (5 bases). The CDR3 consists of 15 residues. CDR1 is SGHTA and CDR2 is FQGNSA in the germline V gene. The ends were cut back, 3 bases at V and 3 bases at J, with 11 bases in the middle. The CDR3 DNA is TGTGCCAGCAGCTTTACCCGGGGCGCTAATGAAAAACTGTTTTTT. It codes for CASSFTRGANEKLFF.

Turning to this clonotype: Just one base apart from a much larger clone, this may be a read error. V gene TRBV10-3 combines with J gene TRBJ2-3, with unresolved D. With 6 bases removed from V and 4 bases from J, the gap between germline ends came to 8 bases. The CDR3 contains 12 residues. Germline-derived CDR1 and CDR2 are ENHRY and SYGVKD. CDR3 residues: CAISPLPDTQYF. In nucleotides, the CDR3 is TGTGCCATCAGCCCCCTACCAGATACGCAGTATTTT.

The chain carries TRBV18 and TRBJ2-5; D is ambiguous. This CDR3 comprises 14 residues. Germline V gives CDR1 KGHSH, CDR2 LQKENI. V was clipped by 3 bases and J by 2 bases, with 10 bases between them. The CDR3 region is CASSPSRSQETQYF. The CDR3 DNA follows: TGTGCCAGCTCACCTTCGAGATCGCAAGAGACCCAGTACTTC.

The V call is TRBV5-6, the J call TRBJ1-2; D ambiguous. Between the trimmed V and J ends, which lost 7 bases and 6 bases, there was a span of 10 bases. From germline, CDR1 is SGHDT and CDR2 YYEEEE. The CDR3 loop spans 11 amino acids. CDR3 DNA sequence: TGTGCCAGCCGATTCGGGGATGGCTACACCTTC. Protein: CASRFGDGYTF. Using reference TRBV5-6 and TRBJ1-2 for the parts outside the CDR3, the full variable domain is DAGVTQSPTHLIKTRGQQVTLRCSPKSGHDTVSWYQQALGQGPQFIFQYYEEEERQRGNFPDRFSGHQFPNYSSELNVNALLLGDSALYLCASRFGDGYTFGSGTRLTVV.

The chain joins TRBV28 to TRBJ1-1; D is perhaps TRBD1 (6 bases). The CDR3 has 14 residues. Germline lookup yields CDR1 MDHEN and CDR2 SYDVKM. V gave up 3 bases and J gave up 5 bases, with 13 bases separating them. Here the CDR3 reads CASSLNQGKTEAFF. As DNA, the CDR3 is TGTGCCAGCAGTTTGAACCAGGGGAAGACTGAAGCTTTCTTT.

CDR3 protein: CSARARTSGRLNEQFF. CDR3 coding DNA: TGCAGTGCTAGGGCCCGGACTAGCGGGAGGCTCAATGAGCAGTTCTTC. The V gene is TRBV20-1, the J gene TRBJ2-1; TRBD2 matches at 14 bases. Per the germline V gene, CDR1 is DFQATT and CDR2 is SNEGSKA (reference sequence). This CDR3 comprises 16 residues. V was pared by 3 bases and J by 6 bases, with 7 bases of the junction left unmatched.

This clonotype was observed a handful of times. The V gene is TRBV10-3, the J gene TRBJ1-1; TRBD1 is a possible D gene (6 bases). The ends were cut back, 6 bases at V and 3 bases at J, with 17 bases in the middle. Germline lookup yields CDR1 ENHRY and CDR2 SYGVKD. CDR3 length: 15 residues. The CDR3 protein is CAIRGAEGPYTEAFF. CDR3 in DNA: TGTGCCATCAGGGGGGCAGAGGGGCCTTACACTGAAGCTTTCTTT.